One and the same sample provided the 30 T cell receptor beta chains below, sequenced in a study of molecular identifiers for immune sequencing clone quantification. TCRdb analysed the PCR reads with MiXCR anew, one entry per CDR3 protein. The data show 97,000 or so distinct CDR3 sequences, less than 35% seen once. Specimen: naive CD8+ T cells from blood, with Jurkat cell RNA spiked in. As to subset: FACS-sorted CD8+CD4-CCR7+CD45RA+ naive T cells. The receptors shown here come from a human donor in good health. Some libraries in this study had Jurkat cell RNA spiked in.

This clonotype turned up a few times. The rearrangement joins TRBV6-5 to TRBJ2-3, with D possibly TRBD1 on 6 matching bases. V was shortened by 6 bases and J by 6 bases, with 10 bases between the two germline ends. CDR1 and CDR2 from the germline V gene are MNHEY and SVGAGI. This CDR3 has 12 residues. In DNA form, the CDR3 reads TGTGCCAGCAGAACAACAGGGGATACGCAGTATTTT. Encoded protein: CASRTTGDTQYF.

Details on this clonotype: A clone one base away is much larger, so this may be a read error. The V and J genes are TRBV29-1 and TRBJ1-1; perhaps TRBD1 as D (6 bases). The CDR3 extends over 12 amino acids. V lost 4 bases, J lost 7 bases, and 13 bases lay in between. The germline CDR1 and CDR2 sequences are SQVTM and ANQGSEA. This chain's CDR3 is CSVVDWGLEAFF. The CDR3 DNA reads TGCAGCGTTGTGGACTGGGGGCTTGAAGCTTTCTTT.

About this clonotype itself: This could be a read error, since a much larger clone is one nucleotide away. This chain connects TRBV29-1 to TRBJ2-2; no clear D. V was pared by 8 bases and J by 2 bases, with 12 bases between. The germline CDR1 and CDR2 sequences are SQVTM and ANQGSEA. The CDR3 sequence is 13 residues long. Here the CDR3 DNA reads TGCAGCACGGTATGGGGAAACACCGGGGAGCTGTTTTTT. It codes for CSTVWGNTGELFF.

This clonotype came up many times. The rearrangement joins TRBV7-9 to TRBJ2-3, with D possibly TRBD2 on 5 matching bases. CDR3 size: 16 residues. V gave up 9 bases and J gave up 3 bases, with 22 bases separating them. Germline V CDR1 and CDR2: SEHNR, FQNEAQ (reference sequence). The CDR3 is CASIPEPSPGTDTQYF. DNA of the CDR3: TGTGCCAGTATCCCCGAGCCCTCGCCGGGGACAGATACGCAGTATTTT.

About this clonotype: With a much larger clone just one base away, this may be a read error. A read error is likely, as this CDR3 ends without the conserved phenylalanine or tryptophan. The gene calls are TRBV13 and TRBJ2-7; no definite D call. Germline V gene data show CDR1 as PRHDT and CDR2 as FYEKMQ (reference sequence). Trimming cost V 4 bases and J 3 bases, with 16 bases left between them. The CDR3 sequence is 15 residues long. The DNA of the CDR3 is TGTGCCAGCAGCTCGGTCACGGTATCCGGCTACGAGCAGTACCTC. Translated: CASSSVTVSGYEQYL.

In regard to this clonotype: Just one base apart from a much larger clone, this may be a read error. This chain uses TRBV12-3 or TRBV12-4 with TRBJ2-2; D may correspond to TRBD1 or TRBD2 (6 bases each). The CDR3 runs 15 residues. This CDR3 reads CASSLSGAATRELFF. CDR3 bases: TGTGCCAGCAGTTTATCGGGGGCCGCCACCAGGGAGCTGTTTTTT.

This clonotype was seen ten or more times. This chain links TRBV29-1 with TRBJ1-3; D remains ambiguous. Trimming shortened V by 6 bases and J by 4 bases, and 10 bases separated the two germline ends. The CDR3 has 12 residues. From germline, CDR1 is SQVTM and CDR2 ANQGSEA. CDR3 DNA sequence: TGCAGCGTCCTGGGTCTAGGAAACACCATATATTTT. This encodes CSVLGLGNTIYF.

This clonotype was counted at least ten times. The J gene is TRBJ1-5, the V gene TRBV6-2 or TRBV6-3; D remains ambiguous. The germline V gene has CDR1 MNHEY and CDR2 SVGEGT. This CDR3 has 13 residues. The V end was cut by 5 bases, the J end by 0 bases, with 5 bases between. The CDR3 region is CASSVNSNQPQHF. In DNA form, the CDR3 reads TGTGCCAGCAGTGTGAATAGCAATCAGCCCCAGCATTTT.

The chain couples TRBV5-1 to TRBJ2-3, with D unresolved. CDR3 length: 11 residues. V was clipped by 6 bases and J by 6 bases, with 8 bases between them. CDR1 SGHRS and CDR2 YFSETQ come from the germline V gene. Here the CDR3 DNA reads TGCGCCAGCATGGGTTTCGATACGCAGTATTTT. Translated, it gives CASMGFDTQYF.

In the case of this clonotype: A much larger clone differs from this one at a single base, so this may be a read error. The chain couples TRBV29-1 to TRBJ2-7; 10 bases map to TRBD2. In germline, CDR1 is SQVTM, CDR2 ANQGSEA. Losses at the gene ends were 5 bases for V and 2 bases for J; bases not matched to a gene: 3. The length of the CDR3 is 13 residues. This chain's CDR3 is CSVKSGGAYEQYF. The CDR3 DNA reads as TGCAGCGTTAAAAGCGGGGGGGCCTACGAGCAGTACTTC.

This chain joins TRBV6-1 and TRBJ2-5; possibly TRBD1 or TRBD2 for D (5 bases each). Germline CDR1 and CDR2: MNHNS and SASEGT. This CDR3 spans 13 amino acids. V was pared by 6 bases and J by 2 bases, with 10 bases between. CDR3 DNA sequence: TGTGCCAGCAGCGGGACGGATCAAGAGACCCAGTACTTC. Protein product: CASSGTDQETQYF.

The chain carries TRBV13 and TRBJ2-7, with no clear D. The CDR3 spans 12 residues. Per the germline V gene, CDR1 is PRHDT and CDR2 is FYEKMQ (reference sequence). V was trimmed by 5 bases and J by 7 bases, leaving 12 bases between them. The CDR3 DNA reads TGTGCCAGCAGCCCCTCTGGGTGGGAGCAGTACTTC. It yields the protein CASSPSGWEQYF.

On this clonotype: A read error may be the cause here, since a much bigger clone is one base away. The CDR3 loop is CASSPVRRTDTQYF. The DNA of the CDR3 is TGTGCCAGCAGCCCAGTCAGGCGGACAGATACGCAGTATTTT. This chain connects TRBV7-6 to TRBJ2-3; D gene ambiguous. This CDR3 comprises 14 residues. Germline-derived CDR1 and CDR2 are SGHVS and FNYEAQ. Trimming pared 5 bases from V and 3 bases from J, leaving 12 bases between.

This clonotype was seen many times. This chain joins TRBV28 and TRBJ2-3; 9 bases are a match to TRBD2. CDR3 size: 15 residues. Germline CDR1 is MDHEN and CDR2 is SYDVKM. V was pared by 3 bases and J by 1 base, with 2 bases of the junction left unmatched. CDR3 loop: CASSLTSGGTDTQYF. The DNA for the CDR3 is TGTGCCAGCAGTTTGACTAGCGGAGGCACAGATACGCAGTATTTT.

The chain joins TRBV4-1 to TRBJ2-2; D is possibly TRBD2 (5 bases). V shed 4 bases and J shed 1 base, with 13 bases lying between them. CDR3 length equals 16 residues. Germline-derived CDR1 and CDR2 are MGHRA and YSYEKL. CDR3 loop: CASSPLGGRNTGELFF. DNA of the CDR3: TGCGCCAGCAGCCCTCTTGGAGGTCGGAACACCGGGGAGCTGTTTTTT.

Turning to this clonotype: Just one base apart from a much larger clone, this may be a read error. The chain combines TRBV21-1 with TRBJ1-5. TRBV21-1 is recorded as a pseudogene. The CDR3 sequence is 15 residues long. The CDR3, as DNA: TGTGCCAGCAACCACCTTAGTGATAGCAATCAGCCCCAGCATTTT. Translated: CASNHLSDSNQPQHF.

The J gene is TRBJ2-3, the V gene TRBV19; D perhaps matches TRBD2 (6 bases). Germline lookup yields CDR1 LNHDA and CDR2 SQIVND (reference sequence). This CDR3 spans 13 amino acids. The DNA of the CDR3 is TGTGCAGAAGAACGGGCGGGGACAGATACGCAGTATTTT. Its protein is CAEERAGTDTQYF.

Details on this clonotype: No conserved phenylalanine or tryptophan is present at the end of the CDR3, so a read error is the likely explanation. It is unclear where the CDR3 begins or ends on the DNA, so no DNA is shown, and the CDR3 is as TCRdb lists it. This rearrangement joins TRBV4-2 to TRBJ2-7; the table's D call TRBD2 went unverified against the DNA. Ends included, the CDR3 has 15 residues. Germline CDR1 and CDR2: LGHNA and YNFKEQ. The CDR3: CASSQGEEVSYEQNI.

This clonotype occurred once. At one end the junction does not follow the germline gene, possibly because of a read error. This chain uses TRBV9 with TRBJ2-5; tentative D call: TRBD1 (5 bases). CDR1 is SGDLS, CDR2 YYNGEE, per germline. CDR3 length: 13 residues. CDR3: CVSSEGAGETQYF. The DNA of the CDR3 is TGTGTCAGCAGCGAAGGGGCTGGAGAGACCCAGTACTTC.

To note about this clonotype: This sequence may be a read error, since a much larger clone differs from it by one base. This chain links TRBV28 with TRBJ2-2; TRBD2 is a possible D gene (5 bases). The germline CDR1 and CDR2 sequences are MDHEN and SYDVKM. This CDR3 has 14 amino acids. The CDR3 DNA reads TGTGCCAGTGCTGACGGAAGGGCTGCCGGGGAGCTGTATTTT. It codes for CASADGRAAGELYF.

A word on this clonotype: This could be a read error, since a much larger clone is one nucleotide away. V is TRBV6-2 or TRBV6-3 and J is TRBJ1-5; D remains ambiguous. Germline CDR1 MNHEY, CDR2 SVGEGT. CDR3 length equals 13 residues. V was shortened by 11 bases and J by 3 bases, with 14 bases between the two germline ends. DNA of the CDR3: TGTGCCTGCACTGACTACTCCAATCAGCCCCAGCATTTT. This gives the protein CACTDYSNQPQHF.

The chain uses TRBV18 and TRBJ1-1; D is ambiguous. CDR1 KGHSH and CDR2 LQKENI come from the germline V gene. The CDR3 has 16 residues. V gave up 3 bases and J gave up 1 base, with 15 bases separating them. DNA of the CDR3: TGTGCCAGCTCACCTCCCGCGGCGTACCCGAACACTGAAGCTTTCTTT. Protein product: CASSPPAAYPNTEAFF.

This chain joins TRBV29-1 and TRBJ2-7, with TRBD1 identical over 8 bases. The germline gives CDR1 SQVTM, CDR2 ANQGSEA. Trimming took 4 bases from V and 7 from J; bases not matched to a gene: 9. The CDR3 sequence is 13 residues long. The CDR3 protein is CSVGGQGAGEQYF. In DNA form, the CDR3 reads TGCAGCGTTGGGGGGCAGGGGGCGGGTGAGCAGTACTTC.

The CDR3 reads CASSAPLTSGRIDTQYF. The CDR3 DNA reads as TGTGCCAGCAGCGCCCCTTTGACTAGCGGGAGAATAGATACGCAGTATTTT. The chain recombines TRBV11-2 with TRBJ2-3; 12 bases align to TRBD2. CDR3 length: 17 amino acids. CDR1 is SGHAT, CDR2 FQNNGV, per germline. The ends lost 5 bases at V and 5 bases at J; junction bases unmatched: 11.

This clonotype was seen a few times. This sequence joins TRBV28 and TRBJ2-7; D is uncertain. V was pared by 6 bases and J by 6 bases, with 18 bases between. The length of the CDR3 is 14 residues. Looked up from germline, CDR1 is MDHEN and CDR2 is SYDVKM. DNA of the CDR3: TGTGCCAGCAGCGATTACGGGCTAGGCGTCGAGCAGTACTTC. It translates to CASSDYGLGVEQYF.

Of note for this clonotype: A read error is possible here, since a much larger clone lies one base away. The conserved phenylalanine or tryptophan normally closing the CDR3 is absent here, so this likely arose from a read error. The V gene is TRBV2, the J gene TRBJ1-1, with D unresolved. The CDR3 sequence is 15 residues long. The germline gives CDR1 SNHLY, CDR2 FYNNEI. Between the trimmed V and J ends, which lost 0 bases and 1 base, there was a span of 9 bases. CDR3 DNA sequence: TGTGCCAGCAGTGAAGCTGCGGCAGGGAACACTGAAGCTTTCATT. This encodes CASSEAAAGNTEAFI.

With regard to this clonotype: It may be a read error: a sequence one base away is much more abundant. The CDR3 DNA is TGCGCCAGCAGCCAAGATCCCGGGACCACAGATACGCAGTGTTTT. This translates into CASSQDPGTTDTQCF. The chain uses TRBV4-3 and TRBJ2-3; either TRBD1 or TRBD2 may fit D (5 bases each). The CDR3 is made up of 15 amino acids. The germline CDR1 and CDR2 sequences are LGHNA and YSLEER.

This clonotype appeared a few times. V is TRBV12-3 or TRBV12-4 and J is TRBJ1-1; D is ambiguous. CDR3 length: 13 residues. With 5 bases removed from V and 2 bases from J, the gap between germline ends came to 9 bases. CDR3 DNA: TGTGCCAGCAGTCCCCGAACTAACACTGAAGCTTTCTTT. This encodes CASSPRTNTEAFF.

This chain links TRBV29-1 with TRBJ2-7, with D hard to call. Trimming took off 4 bases at V and 2 bases at J, with 12 bases between the two ends. This CDR3 spans 13 amino acids. Germline CDR1 and CDR2: SQVTM and ANQGSEA. CDR3 protein: CSVGGPTTYEQYF. DNA for the CDR3: TGCAGCGTTGGCGGACCGACCACCTACGAGCAGTACTTC.

This clonotype occurred a few times. This chain joins TRBV28 and TRBJ2-3, with D unclear. V lost 2 bases to trimming and J lost 2 bases, with 11 bases between them. The CDR3 extends over 15 amino acids. The V gene's germline CDR1 is MDHEN and CDR2 SYDVKM. DNA of the CDR3: TGTGCCAGCAGTTTAGAGGTCCTACCCACAGATACGCAGTATTTT. The encoded protein is CASSLEVLPTDTQYF.